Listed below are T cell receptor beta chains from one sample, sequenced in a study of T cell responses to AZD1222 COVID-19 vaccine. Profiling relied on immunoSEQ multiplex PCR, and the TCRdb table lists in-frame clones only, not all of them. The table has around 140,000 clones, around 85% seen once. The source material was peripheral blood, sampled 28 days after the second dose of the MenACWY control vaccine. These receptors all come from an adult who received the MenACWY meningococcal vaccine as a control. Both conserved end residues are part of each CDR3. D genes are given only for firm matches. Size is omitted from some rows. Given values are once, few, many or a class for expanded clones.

TGCGCCAGCACCCTAGCGGGGTCGAACACCGGGGAGCTGTTTTTT CASTLAGSNTGELFF TRBD2 - TRBJ2-2 TRBV10-2 15
TGTGCCAGCACCTGGACTAGCGGGAGACACGAGCAGTACTTC CASTWTSGRHEQYF TRBD2 - TRBJ2-7 TRBV11-2 14
TGCGCCAGCAGCTTGTCGTCACAGGGGAACACCGGGGAGCTGTTTTTT CASSLSSQGNTGELFF - - TRBJ2-2 TRBV5-1 16
TGTGCCAGCAACAACAGGGGTCACACTGAAGCTTTCTTT CASNNRGHTEAFF TRBD1 - TRBJ1-1 TRBV12-3/TRBV12-4 13
TGTGCCAGCAGCTTAGCGAGCGCGGGAGTGGACACCGGGGAGCTGTTTTTT CASSLASAGVDTGELFF TRBD2 few TRBJ2-2 TRBV7-9 17
TGCAGCGTTGAAGACCGACAGGGTTACACTGAAGCTTTCTTT CSVEDRQGYTEAFF TRBD1 - TRBJ1-1 TRBV29-1 14
TGTGCCTCCGCGCCCAACTCCTACGAGCAGTACTTC CASAPNSYEQYF - - TRBJ2-7 TRBV30 12
TGTGCCAGCAGCCTTCCGGCCGCCGCCGTGCGGCAGTACTTC CASSLPAAAVRQYF - few TRBJ2-7 TRBV7-9 14
TGTGCCAGCAGTCTCCGATACAGGGGGGACCTAAGAAACACCATATATTTT CASSLRYRGDLRNTIYF TRBD1 few TRBJ1-3 TRBV6-6 17
TGCGCCAGCAGCCAAGTAAGGACCACCGGGGAGCTGTTTTTT CASSQVRTTGELFF - - TRBJ2-2 TRBV4-3 14
TGCGCCAGCGGGACCGGGACTGGCTCCTACAATGAGCAGTTCTTC CASGTGTGSYNEQFF - once TRBJ2-1 TRBV5-1 15
TGTGCCACCTCCGAGGTAGCGGGTAATGAGCAGTTCTTC CATSEVAGNEQFF TRBD2 - TRBJ2-1 TRBV24-1 13
TGTGCCAGCAGAACAGGGGGGCGGAACATTCAGTACTTC CASRTGGRNIQYF TRBD1 - TRBJ2-4 TRBV27 13
TGTGCCAGTAGTATCGCAGAGTCCTACGAGCAGTACTTC CASSIAESYEQYF - - TRBJ2-7 TRBV19 13
TGTGCCAGCAGTGCAAATGCTCGGAATTCACCCCTCCACTTT CASSANARNSPLHF - - TRBJ1-6 TRBV27 14
TGTGCCAGCAGTTCTTTCCGGGACTCCCCCAATCAGCCCCAGCATTTT CASSSFRDSPNQPQHF - - TRBJ1-5 TRBV6-5 16
TGTGCCAGCAGCTCGGAAAAGGGGGGCACCGGGGAGCTGTTTTTT CASSSEKGGTGELFF - - TRBJ2-2 TRBV5-5 15
TGTGCCAGCAGGAGACAGGGGGAGAGCACTGAAGCTTTCTTT CASRRQGESTEAFF TRBD1 - TRBJ1-1 TRBV27 14
TGCGCCAGCTGCGCGGGACAGGGTGGTGGTGAGCAGTTCTTC CASCAGQGGGEQFF TRBD1 - TRBJ2-1 TRBV5-1 14
TGTGCCAGCAGCTTGGTTGCAGGGGTGAACACTGAAGCTTTCTTT CASSLVAGVNTEAFF - - TRBJ1-1 TRBV5-5 15
TGTGCCAGCAGCTCGCCCGGGCGGGTCCAAGAGACCCAGTACTTC CASSSPGRVQETQYF - - TRBJ2-5 TRBV7-2 15
TGTGCCAGCAGTTATAAGGGCAATCAGCCCCAGCATTTT CASSYKGNQPQHF - - TRBJ1-5 TRBV6-5 13
TGTGCCAGTGGACGGGACAGGGTTGAAGAGCAGTACTTC CASGRDRVEEQYF TRBD1 - TRBJ2-7 TRBV6-5 13
TGTGCCAGCAGCTTAAGGAGAGGCATCAATCAGCCCCAGCATTTT CASSLRRGINQPQHF - - TRBJ1-5 TRBV7-2 15
TGCAGCGCCCGACGGGGGACCGGGGAGCTGTTTTTT CSARRGTGELFF - - TRBJ2-2 TRBV29-1 12
TGTGCCAGCACCCGATCAGGGGGAAACACCATATATTTT CASTRSGGNTIYF - - TRBJ1-3 TRBV6-5 13
TGTGCCAGCAGCTTAGGGTCGAGCTCTGGAAACACCATATATTTT CASSLGSSSGNTIYF - - TRBJ1-3 TRBV13 15
TGTGCCATCAGTGACAGGGGATTGAACACCGGGGAGCTGTTTTTT CAISDRGLNTGELFF - - TRBJ2-2 TRBV10-3 15
TGTGCCAGCATGCTTGGGGGACAGGTGAACACTGAAGCTTTCTTT CASMLGGQVNTEAFF TRBD1 - TRBJ1-1 TRBV2 15
TGTGCCAGCAGTGACCCCACTTCGAACGGGAACCCCTGGAACACTGAAGCTTTCTTT CASSDPTSNGNPWNTEAFF - - TRBJ1-1 TRBV6-1 19
TGCAGCGTCCTAGCGGGCGGGGAAGATACGCAGTATTTT CSVLAGGEDTQYF TRBD2 - TRBJ2-3 TRBV29-1 13
TGTGCCACCTCCCGACTAGCGGGGGTCGGGGGCTCCTACAATGAGCAGTTCTTC CATSRLAGVGGSYNEQFF TRBD2 - TRBJ2-1 TRBV24-1 18
TGTGCCACCCGCCCGGACAGCGGCAGGGATACGCAGTATTTT CATRPDSGRDTQYF - - TRBJ2-3 TRBV24-1 14
TGCGCCAGCAGCCAAGATTGGTCAGGCAGTTTGAATGAAAAACTGTTTTTT CASSQDWSGSLNEKLFF - - TRBJ1-4 TRBV4-1 17
TGTGCCAGCAGCGTCTTGGGGGAGGGTACAGATACGCAGTATTTT CASSVLGEGTDTQYF TRBD2 - TRBJ2-3 TRBV9 15
TGTGCCAGCAGTGAATGGGGGGGCGCAACTAATGAAAAACTGTTTTTT CASSEWGGATNEKLFF - - TRBJ1-4 TRBV25-1 16
TGTGCCAGCGCCCAAGGTCAGGCAGGCTATGGCTACACCTTC CASAQGQAGYGYTF - - TRBJ1-2 TRBV27 14
TGCGCCAGCAGCTTGGGACAGTATAGCACAGATACGCAGTATTTT CASSLGQYSTDTQYF - - TRBJ2-3 TRBV5-1 15
TGTGCCTGCCTGGGGACAGAGGGCGGATACACCTTC CACLGTEGGYTF TRBD1 - TRBJ1-2 TRBV6-5 12
TGTGCCGGGCAGACCACAGATACGCAGTATTTT CAGQTTDTQYF - - TRBJ2-3 TRBV7-9 11
TGTGCCAGCAGCCAAGGGGAGACCCAGTACTTC CASSQGETQYF - - TRBJ2-5 TRBV3-1/TRBV3-2 11
TGTGCCAGCAGTCAAGCAGGATTCTATGGCTACACCTTC CASSQAGFYGYTF - - TRBJ1-2 TRBV6-2/TRBV6-3 13
TGTGCCAGCGCGAAGGGTAATTCACCCCTCCACTTT CASAKGNSPLHF - - TRBJ1-6 TRBV6-5 12
TGTGCCATCGCTGGGTCCCTGAGGGCGTCAGGAAACACCATATATTTT CAIAGSLRASGNTIYF - - TRBJ1-3 TRBV10-3 16
TGCAGCGCCGACAGGGCAACTGAAGCTTTCTTT CSADRATEAFF TRBD1 - TRBJ1-1 TRBV29-1 11
TGTGCCACTGAAAGGACAGGCCTTCGCACAGATACGCAGTATTTT CATERTGLRTDTQYF TRBD1 - TRBJ2-3 TRBV2 15
TGTGCCAGCAGCTTACGGGGAAATGAAAAACTGTTTTTT CASSLRGNEKLFF - once TRBJ1-4 TRBV5-4 13
TGTGCCAGCAGCAAAGCCGGGGACATGAACACTGAAGCTTTCTTT CASSKAGDMNTEAFF - - TRBJ1-1 TRBV21-1 15
TGTGCCACCAGTGATCGGCGGGGGGGCCCAGATACGCAGTATTTT CATSDRRGGPDTQYF TRBD2 - TRBJ2-3 TRBV24-1 15